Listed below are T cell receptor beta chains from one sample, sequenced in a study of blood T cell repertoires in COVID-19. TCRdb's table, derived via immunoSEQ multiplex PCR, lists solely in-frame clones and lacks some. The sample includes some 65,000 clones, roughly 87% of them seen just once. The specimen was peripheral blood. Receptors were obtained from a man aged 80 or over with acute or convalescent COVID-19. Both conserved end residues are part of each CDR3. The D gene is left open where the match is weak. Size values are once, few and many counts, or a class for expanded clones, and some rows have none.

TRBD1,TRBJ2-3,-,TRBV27,CASSLDRATDTQYF,TGTGCCAGCAGTTTGGACAGGGCTACAGATACGCAGTATTTT
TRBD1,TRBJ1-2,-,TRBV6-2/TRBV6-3,CASSYSGGQIGYTF,TGTGCCAGCAGTTACTCGGGGGGACAGATTGGCTACACCTTC
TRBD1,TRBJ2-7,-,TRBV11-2,CASSFGQGALEQYF,TGTGCCAGCAGCTTTGGACAGGGGGCGCTGGAGCAGTACTTC
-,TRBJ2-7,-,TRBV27,CASLRPGSRGTYEQYF,TGTGCCAGCCTTCGACCGGGGTCAAGGGGGACCTACGAGCAGTACTTC
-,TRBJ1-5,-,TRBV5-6,CASSFRTGEQPQHF,TGTGCCAGCAGCTTTAGGACGGGAGAGCAGCCCCAGCATTTT
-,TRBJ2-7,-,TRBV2,CASRLGGAGTYEQYF,TGTGCCAGCAGGCTCGGGGGAGCCGGCACCTACGAGCAGTACTTC
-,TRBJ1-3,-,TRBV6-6,CASSYSYSRPGNTIYF,TGTGCCAGCAGTTACTCATATTCTAGACCTGGAAACACCATATATTTT
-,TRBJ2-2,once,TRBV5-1,CASSGGTGELFF,TGCGCCAGCAGTGGAGGAACCGGGGAGCTGTTTTTT
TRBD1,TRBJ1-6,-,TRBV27,CASRFKTGSSYNSPLHF,TGTGCCAGCAGATTCAAGACAGGGAGCTCCTATAATTCACCCCTCCACTTT
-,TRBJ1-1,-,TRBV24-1,CATSDRTAEAFF,TGTGCCACCAGTGATAGGACAGCCGAAGCTTTCTTT
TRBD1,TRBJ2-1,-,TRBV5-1,CASSTDRGHNEQFF,TGCGCCAGCAGCACCGACAGGGGGCATAATGAGCAGTTCTTC
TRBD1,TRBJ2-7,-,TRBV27,CASSLMDRGYEQYF,TGTGCCAGCAGTTTAATGGACAGGGGCTACGAGCAGTACTTC
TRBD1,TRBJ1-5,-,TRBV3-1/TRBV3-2,CASSQERGTGTQPQHF,TGTGCCAGCAGCCAAGAGAGGGGGACAGGGACTCAGCCCCAGCATTTT
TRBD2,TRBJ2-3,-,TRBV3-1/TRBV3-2,CASSGLAGAPTDTQYF,TGTGCCAGCAGCGGTCTAGCGGGAGCCCCGACAGATACGCAGTATTTT
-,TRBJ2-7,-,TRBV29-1,CSGGEQGPYEQYF,TGCAGCGGCGGAGAGCAGGGCCCCTACGAGCAGTACTTC
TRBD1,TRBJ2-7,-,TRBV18,CASLTQTGKAYEQYF,TGTGCCAGTCTCACTCAGACAGGGAAGGCCTACGAGCAGTACTTC
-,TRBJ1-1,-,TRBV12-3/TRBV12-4,CASSFAPNTEAFF,TGTGCCAGCAGTTTCGCGCCGAACACTGAAGCTTTCTTT
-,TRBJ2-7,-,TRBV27,CASSLGLFDAYEQYF,TGTGCCAGCAGTTTAGGGCTATTCGACGCCTACGAGCAGTACTTC
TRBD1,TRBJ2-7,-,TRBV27,CASSGQGATGLYEQYF,TGTGCCAGCAGCGGACAGGGGGCCACGGGATTATACGAGCAGTACTTC
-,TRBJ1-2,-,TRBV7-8,CASSSLPDRIYGYTF,TGTGCCAGCAGCTCGCTTCCGGACAGAATCTATGGCTACACCTTC
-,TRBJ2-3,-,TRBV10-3,CAIRRSPEFTDTQYF,TGTGCCATCAGGAGGAGCCCCGAGTTCACAGATACGCAGTATTTT
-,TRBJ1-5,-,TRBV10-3,CAASQASNQPQHF,TGTGCCGCGTCTCAGGCTAGCAATCAGCCCCAGCATTTT
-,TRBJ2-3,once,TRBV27,CASSVNRGDTQYF,TGTGCCAGCAGCGTTAATAGGGGGGATACGCAGTATTTT
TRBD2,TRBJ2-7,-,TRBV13,CASSSPRTSGRSSYEQYF,TGTGCCAGCAGCTCCCCCCGGACTAGCGGACGAAGCTCCTACGAGCAGTACTTC
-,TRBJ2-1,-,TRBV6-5,CASSRAASSYNEQFF,TGTGCCAGCAGCCGAGCGGCCAGCTCCTACAATGAGCAGTTCTTC
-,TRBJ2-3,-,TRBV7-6,CASGRQGLVNTQYF,TGTGCCAGCGGACGACAGGGACTTGTGAATACGCAGTATTTT
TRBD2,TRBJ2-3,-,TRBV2,CASSDLAGDGDTQYF,TGTGCCAGCTCAGATTTAGCGGGAGATGGAGATACGCAGTATTTT
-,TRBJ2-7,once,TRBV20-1,CSASLRGYEQYF,TGCAGTGCTAGTCTCAGGGGATACGAGCAGTACTTC
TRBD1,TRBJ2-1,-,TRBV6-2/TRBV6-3,CASSLGQGSNEQFF,TGTGCCAGCAGCCTCGGACAGGGGAGCAATGAGCAGTTCTTC
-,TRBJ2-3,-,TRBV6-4,CASSDSHDTGVRNTDTQYF,TGTGCCAGCAGTGACTCCCACGACACGGGGGTTAGAAACACAGATACGCAGTATTTT
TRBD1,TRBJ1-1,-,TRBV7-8,CASSQRTGALTEAFF,TGTGCCAGCAGCCAACGGACAGGGGCCCTCACTGAAGCTTTCTTT
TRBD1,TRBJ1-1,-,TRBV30,CAWSYRGDTEAFF,TGTGCCTGGAGTTACAGGGGGGACACTGAAGCTTTCTTT
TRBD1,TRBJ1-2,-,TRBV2,CASREQGAGGYTF,TGTGCCAGCAGGGAACAGGGGGCTGGGGGCTACACCTTC
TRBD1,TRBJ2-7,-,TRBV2,CASRDRGPDEQYF,TGTGCCAGCCGGGACAGGGGTCCGGACGAGCAGTACTTC